One sample yielded the 11 T cell receptor beta chains listed below, sequenced in a study of blood T cells in healthy people across ages. Using a J-beta primer mix together with a sample-barcoded 5' primer, a second PCR was run for roughly 6 to 11 cycles. TCRdb re-called the 5' RACE reads with MiXCR, one entry per CDR3 protein. The sample carries approximately 1,100,000 distinct CDR3 sequences, 35% to 55% recorded once. Sequencing used blood. These TCRs come from a woman in her fifties or sixties in good health.

This clonotype was observed a handful of times. V gene TRBV7-9 combines with J gene TRBJ1-4; 9 bases fit TRBD1. CDR1 SEHNR and CDR2 FQNEAQ come from the germline V gene (reference sequence). The CDR3 loop spans 16 amino acids. Trimming took 5 bases from V and 0 from J; bases not matched to a gene: 4. DNA for the CDR3: TGTGCCAGCAGCACACGACAGGGGGCAACTAATGAAAAACTGTTTTTT. The encoded protein is CASSTRQGATNEKLFF. The whole variable domain, remainder taken from reference TRBV7-9 and TRBJ1-4, is DTGVSQNPRHKITKRGQNVTFRCDPISEHNRLYWYRQTLGQGPEFLTYFQNEAQLEKSRLLSDRFSAERPKGSFSTLEIQRTEQGDSAMYLCASSTRQGATNEKLFFGSGTQLSVL.

The chain links TRBV6-1 to TRBJ2-5, with D uncertain. CDR1 MNHNS and CDR2 SASEGT come from the germline V gene. The CDR3 totals 10 residues. Trimming shortened V by 7 bases and J by 4 bases, and 4 bases separated the two germline ends. DNA for the CDR3: TGTGCCAGCATGTTAGAGACCCAGTACTTC. This encodes CASMLETQYF.

The rearrangement links TRBV6-1 to TRBJ1-1; D gene uncertain. CDR3 length equals 11 residues. Germline assignment: CDR1 MNHNS and CDR2 SASEGT. The V gene lost 7 bases and the J gene lost 11 bases, with 14 bases spanning the gap. The CDR3 DNA reads as TGTGCCAGCAATTCGATACTAGCCGCTTTCTTT. Protein: CASNSILAAFF.

CDR3 DNA: TGCAGCGTCGGGGAGGGCCTGGAGACCCAGTACTTC. It codes for CSVGEGLETQYF. The rearrangement links TRBV29-1 to TRBJ2-5, with TRBD2 matching over 7 bases. Germline V gene lookup returns CDR1 SQVTM and CDR2 ANQGSEA. V was clipped by 6 bases and J by 5 bases; unmatched bases: 6. The CDR3 extends over 12 amino acids. The whole variable domain, filled in from reference TRBV29-1 and TRBJ2-5, reads SAVISQKPSRDICQRGTSLTIQCQVDSQVTMMFWYRQQPGQSLTLIATANQGSEATYESGFVIDKFPISRPNLTFSTLTVSNMSPEDSSIYLCSVGEGLETQYFGPGTRLLVL.

The chain has TRBV7-9 and TRBJ2-5, with 8 nucleotides matching TRBD1. The CDR3 is 15 residues long. Trimming took 5 bases from V and 5 from J; bases not matched to a gene: 10. Germline V gene data show CDR1 as SEHNR and CDR2 as FQNEAQ (reference sequence). CDR3 loop: CASSHPDRERETQYF. CDR3 bases: TGTGCCAGCAGCCATCCGGACAGGGAGCGGGAGACCCAGTACTTC.

This chain links TRBV15 with TRBJ2-1; tentatively, D is TRBD1 or TRBD2 (5 bases each). Per the germline V gene, CDR1 is LNHNV and CDR2 is YYDKDF (reference sequence). V lost 3 bases and J lost 7, with 13 bases in between. The CDR3 has 14 amino acids. In nucleotides, the CDR3 is TGTGCCACCAGCAGTTGGGGACGTCGGAATGAGCAGTTCTTC. It yields the protein CATSSWGRRNEQFF.

This clonotype was seen once. A much larger clone lies a single base off, so this may be a read error. V gene TRBV7-2 combines with J gene TRBJ2-1; 7 positions match TRBD1. The CDR3 runs to 15 residues. From germline, CDR1 is SGHTA and CDR2 FQGNSA. CDR3 DNA sequence: TGTGCCAGCAGCCGAGACGGGACAGTCTACAATGAGCGGTTCTTC. It is translated as CASSRDGTVYNERFF.

This chain connects TRBV12-3 or TRBV12-4 to TRBJ2-2; TRBD1 agrees at 7 bases. V trimming: 3 bases; J trimming: 5 bases; junction bases outside the gene matches: 9. The CDR3 is 16 amino acids. The CDR3 DNA reads as TGTGCCAGCAGTTTTCACACAGGGGTTGGGACCGGGGAGCTGTTTTTT. This codes for CASSFHTGVGTGELFF.

The rearrangement joins TRBV27 to TRBJ2-5, with 8 bases fitting TRBD2. The DNA end lines up better with TRBJ2-7; the J call may be wrong. This CDR3 spans 15 amino acids. Germline CDR1 is MNHEY and CDR2 is SMNVEV (reference sequence). CDR3 coding DNA: TGTGCCAGCAGGCTCATAACTAGCGGAATCTACGAGCAGTACTTC. This codes for CASRLITSGIYEQYF.

The V call is TRBV7-9, the J call TRBJ1-2; D is perhaps TRBD1 (6 bases). In germline, CDR1 is SEHNR, CDR2 FQNEAQ (reference sequence). V lost 1 base and J 0 bases, leaving 15 bases between the germline ends. The CDR3 has 17 amino acids. The CDR3 nucleotides read TGTGCCAGCAGCTTAGGACCGGCAGGACAGACTAACTATGGCTACACCTTC. Amino acids: CASSLGPAGQTNYGYTF.

The gene calls are TRBV20-1 and TRBJ2-7, with 7 nucleotides matching TRBD2. Germline CDR1 reads DFQATT; CDR2 reads SNEGSKA (reference sequence). The length of the CDR3 is 14 residues. The ends lost 0 bases at V and 2 bases at J; junction bases unmatched: 4. This CDR3 reads CSARDGGSPYEQYF. The CDR3 region has the DNA TGCAGTGCTAGAGACGGCGGGAGCCCCTACGAGCAGTACTTC.